This entry lists 24 T cell receptor beta chains sequenced from one sample in a study of T cells after yellow fever vaccination. TCRdb called the 5' RACE reads again in MiXCR, with one record for every CDR3 protein. Of 60,000 to 85,000 distinct CDR3 sequences in the sample, around 6.9% were seen once. The material was CD8+ T cells sorted from PBMCs, obtained 5 to 6 days after the first yellow fever vaccination. The receptors stem from a man aged 18 to 35 who received the YFV17D yellow fever vaccine.

This clonotype was found a few times. The genes are TRBV7-6 and TRBJ1-1, with 10 nucleotides matching TRBD1. The V and J ends lost 0 bases and 4 bases, in that order; junction bases with no gene match: 5. The germline CDR1 and CDR2 sequences are SGHVS and FNYEAQ. CDR3 size: 16 residues. The CDR3 spells CASSLAPGQGGTEAFF. For the CDR3, the DNA is TGTGCCAGCAGCTTAGCGCCAGGACAGGGGGGCACTGAAGCTTTCTTT.

This chain uses TRBV6-2 or TRBV6-3 with TRBJ1-1; D is uncertain. Germline CDR1 reads MNHEY; CDR2 reads SVGEGT. The CDR3 is 11 residues long. V shed 2 bases and J shed 5 bases, with 3 bases lying between them. The CDR3 sequence is CASSYLTEAFF. As DNA, the CDR3 is TGTGCCAGCAGTTACCTAACTGAAGCTTTCTTT.

This chain links TRBV11-1 with TRBJ2-1; D might be TRBD1 or TRBD2, each matching 6 bases. Trimming shortened V by 1 base and J by 1 base, and 17 bases separated the two germline ends. The CDR3 is 18 residues long. Germline loops: CDR1 SGHAT, CDR2 FQDESV (reference sequence). CDR3 loop: CASSLGRGTLDSYNEQFF. The CDR3 DNA is TGTGCCAGCAGCTTAGGGAGGGGGACCCTCGATTCCTACAATGAGCAGTTCTTC.

The chain links TRBV4-2 to TRBJ1-2; unclear D gene. The CDR3 has 16 amino acids. Germline values: CDR1 LGHNA, CDR2 YNFKEQ. Trimming took 4 bases from V and 3 from J, leaving 18 bases between them. Here the CDR3 reads CASSPPGSPTDYGYTF. CDR3 coding DNA: TGTGCCAGCAGCCCCCCCGGGTCTCCAACTGACTATGGCTACACCTTC.

This clonotype was detected ten times or more. This chain joins TRBV7-9 and TRBJ2-4; no clear D gene. Trimming removed 1 base from V and 14 bases from J, with 12 bases in between. Germline V gives CDR1 SEHNR, CDR2 FQNEAQ (reference sequence). This CDR3 region has 12 residues. The CDR3 bases are TGTGCCAGCAGCTTAGGGGGTTCCAGGAAGTACTTC. This translates into CASSLGGSRKYF.

This clonotype was seen only a few times. This chain joins TRBV6-5 and TRBJ1-4; unclear D gene. This CDR3 is 13 amino acids long. V lost 0 bases and J lost 8, with 7 bases in between. CDR1 and CDR2 from the germline V gene are MNHEY and SVGAGI. The CDR3: CASSYSIGEKLFF. CDR3 in DNA: TGTGCCAGCAGTTACTCGATTGGGGAAAAACTGTTTTTT.

This clonotype has ten or more counts. The chain employs TRBV9 and TRBJ2-3, with 7 bases aligning to TRBD2. CDR1 SGDLS and CDR2 YYNGEE come from the germline V gene. CDR3 length: 16 residues. V shed 2 bases and J 4 bases; nucleotides not matched to a gene: 10. The CDR3 protein is CASSVTTSAAPDTQYF. CDR3 nucleotide sequence: TGTGCCAGCAGCGTGACTACTAGCGCGGCACCAGATACGCAGTATTTT.

This clonotype was seen a few times. Mismatch with germline at one junction end may stem from a read error. The rearrangement links TRBV27 to TRBJ1-4; TRBD1 matches at 9 bases. The CDR3 sequence is 17 residues long. The germline CDR1 and CDR2 sequences are MNHEY and SMNVEV (reference sequence). CDR3 loop: CASSLSLRTGVPEKLFF. In nucleotides, the CDR3 is TGTGCCAGCAGTCTATCACTCCGGACAGGGGTCCCTGAAAAACTGTTTTTT.

J is TRBJ2-3 and V is TRBV12-2; TRBD2 reflects the table's D call only, with no check against the DNA. TRBV12-2 is given as a pseudogene. The CDR3 sequence is 17 residues long. CDR3 DNA sequence: TGTGCAAGTCGCTCCCGTGGGGCGGGGGGGCCTTCAGATACGCAGTATTTT. Translation gives CASRSRGAGGPSDTQYF.

The chain links TRBV7-9 to TRBJ2-5, with D uncertain. V lost 5 bases and J lost 7, with 14 bases in between. Germline CDR1 and CDR2: SEHNR and FQNEAQ (reference sequence). This CDR3 has 13 residues. CDR3 residues: CASSVGVVGTQYF. The CDR3 DNA is TGTGCCAGCAGCGTAGGTGTGGTTGGGACCCAGTACTTC.

This clonotype was picked up a small number of times. This chain joins TRBV7-6 and TRBJ2-3; D is possibly TRBD1 (6 bases). Germline values: CDR1 SGHVS, CDR2 FNYEAQ. V dropped 3 bases and J dropped 1 base, with 11 bases sitting between them. The CDR3 runs to 15 residues. The CDR3 DNA sequence: TGTGCCAGCAGCTTTTCAGGGGCGGGCACAGATACGCAGTATTTT. This sequence encodes CASSFSGAGTDTQYF.

V and J are TRBV14 and TRBJ1-6; 7 bases agree with TRBD1. Trimming at V came to 5 bases and at J to 7 bases, leaving 5 bases not matched to a gene. This CDR3 spans 14 amino acids. Germline values: CDR1 SGHDN, CDR2 FVKESK. The CDR3 here is CASSYKDRNSPLHF. CDR3 DNA: TGTGCCAGCAGCTATAAGGACAGGAATTCACCCCTCCACTTT.

A few counts support this clonotype. This chain connects TRBV25-1 to TRBJ2-7; D possibly corresponds to TRBD2 (5 bases). Germline V gene sequence: CDR1 MGHDK, CDR2 SYGVNS. The CDR3 totals 14 residues. Trimming left V 5 bases short and J 1 base short, with 12 bases between. The CDR3 DNA sequence: TGTGCCAGCAGTCCAAAGGGCGGGTCCTACGAGCAGTACGTC. This gives the protein CASSPKGGSYEQYV.

The rearrangement links TRBV6-2 or TRBV6-3 to TRBJ1-1, with D tentatively TRBD1 (5 bases). V was clipped by 2 bases and J by 0 bases, with 28 bases between them. Germline CDR1 MNHEY, CDR2 SVGEGT. This CDR3 contains 21 residues. This CDR3 is CASSYLRSGGRAAFLNTEAFF. The CDR3 bases are TGTGCCAGCAGTTACCTTAGATCGGGTGGCAGGGCCGCCTTCCTGAACACTGAAGCTTTCTTT.

This clonotype came up many times. This chain joins TRBV5-1 and TRBJ2-1; D possibly uses TRBD1 or TRBD2 (5 bases each). Germline CDR1 SGHRS, CDR2 YFSETQ. Trimming took 0 bases from V and 9 from J, leaving 10 bases between them. This CDR3 spans 13 amino acids. CDR3 sequence (DNA): TGCGCCAGCAGCTTGGATAGTGGGGGTGAGCAGTTCTTC. Translated: CASSLDSGGEQFF.

V is TRBV7-9 and J is TRBJ1-5; TRBD1 aligns across 7 bases. This CDR3 region has 12 residues. Germline assignment: CDR1 SEHNR and CDR2 FQNEAQ (reference sequence). V was pared by 6 bases and J by 7 bases, with 3 bases of the junction left unmatched. CDR3 in amino acids: CASSTGAQPQHF. Here the CDR3 DNA reads TGTGCCAGCAGTACAGGGGCGCAGCCCCAGCATTTT.

This clonotype was recorded at least ten times. This rearrangement joins TRBV7-9 to TRBJ2-7; TRBD2 agrees at 13 bases. The CDR3 covers 17 residues. V shed 2 bases, J shed 1 base, and the junction held 5 bases outside the gene matches. Germline values: CDR1 SEHNR, CDR2 FQNEAQ (reference sequence). CDR3 sequence: CASSLPTSGGRSYEQYF. CDR3 coding DNA: TGTGCCAGCAGCTTACCGACTAGCGGGGGGCGGTCCTACGAGCAGTACTTC.

This clonotype was counted at least ten times. This sequence joins TRBV6-2 or TRBV6-3 and TRBJ2-3, with 9 positions matching TRBD2. The CDR3 contains 16 residues. Germline V gene data show CDR1 as MNHEY and CDR2 as SVGEGT. V dropped 2 bases and J dropped 2; count of bases not matched to a gene: 5. The CDR3 region is CASSYGRGGLTDTQYF. The CDR3 bases are TGTGCCAGCAGTTACGGGCGGGGGGGCCTCACAGATACGCAGTATTTT.

In its sample, this clonotype was seen many times. This chain connects TRBV7-8 to TRBJ2-7; D unresolved. The V and J ends lost 2 bases and 4 bases respectively, with 12 bases between them. CDR1 is SGHVS and CDR2 is FQNEAQ in the germline V gene. The CDR3 is made up of 14 amino acids. CDR3 amino acids: CASSLFTDPYEQYF. The CDR3 DNA reads as TGTGCCAGCAGCTTATTTACAGACCCTTACGAGCAGTACTTC. Full variable domain (remainder filled in from reference TRBV7-8 and TRBJ2-7): GAGVSQSPRYKVAKRGQDVALRCDPISGHVSLFWYQQALGQGPEFLTYFQNEAQLDKSGLPSDRFFAERPEGSVSTLKIQRTQQEDSAVYLCASSLFTDPYEQYFGPGTRLTVT.

This clonotype was seen repeatedly, ten times or more. The rearrangement uses TRBV27 and TRBJ2-7; D might be TRBD1 (6 bases). Deletions cut 5 bases from V and 0 bases from J, with 17 bases between. The CDR3 is 16 residues long. Germline CDR1 reads MNHEY; CDR2 reads SMNVEV (reference sequence). The CDR3 coding sequence is TGTGCCAGCAGTCCAAGTTGGGGGCCCTACTCCTACGAGCAGTACTTC. This translates into CASSPSWGPYSYEQYF.

This sequence joins TRBV4-1 and TRBJ2-6, with no clear D. The CDR3 is 16 residues long. Trimming removed 0 bases from V and 2 bases from J, with 8 bases in between. Germline V gene lookup returns CDR1 MGHRA and CDR2 YSYEKL. CDR3 in DNA: TGCGCCAGCAGCCAAGATGCTGGGGCTGGGGCCAACGTCCTGACTTTC. As protein: CASSQDAGAGANVLTF.

The rearrangement joins TRBV4-1 to TRBJ2-3; D could derive from TRBD1 or TRBD2 (5 bases each). This CDR3 is 16 amino acids long. Trimming took 1 base from V and 5 from J, leaving 16 bases between them. In germline, CDR1 is MGHRA, CDR2 YSYEKL. In DNA, the CDR3 is TGCGCCAGCAGCCAAGGAACGGGGCCCCGAGGAGATACGCAGTATTTT. This encodes CASSQGTGPRGDTQYF.

In its sample, this clonotype is large. The genes are TRBV6-2 or TRBV6-3 and TRBJ1-5; D may be TRBD1 (5 bases). V lost 6 bases, J lost 2 bases, and 11 bases lay in between. This CDR3 comprises 14 residues. Germline CDR1 is MNHEY and CDR2 is SVGEGT. CDR3 amino acids: CASRSLQGNQPQHF. The CDR3 coding sequence is TGTGCCAGCAGATCACTACAGGGCAATCAGCCCCAGCATTTT.

The sample holds many counts of this clonotype. V is TRBV7-3 and J is TRBJ2-3; 9 bases align to TRBD2. Germline trimming cut 5 bases from V and 5 bases from J; bases unmatched to any gene: 5. The CDR3 loop spans 14 amino acids. Germline V gene lookup returns CDR1 SGHTA and CDR2 FQGTGA. CDR3 amino acids: CASSLSGGGDTQYF. CDR3 DNA: TGTGCCAGCAGCCTTAGCGGGGGAGGAGATACGCAGTATTTT.